The source of this TCR beta chain is a study of PD-1 blockade in classical Hodgkin lymphoma. For the study at large: Patients received nivolumab 3 mg/kg intravenously every 2 weeks. The study's findings and limits: By C4D1, CD4+ diversity increased significantly, especially in complete responders. Reports described newly diagnosed patients as having lower baseline TCR diversity than healthy donors.

Trimming cost V 2 bases and J 4 bases, with 11 bases left between them. This CDR3 is built from 14 residues. CDR1 MNHNS and CDR2 SASEGT come from the germline V gene. As for this clone: Its antigen is currently unknown.

Each patient experienced a relapse that followed autologous stem cell transplantation, and brentuximab vedotin exposure varied. Method: immunoSEQ multiplex PCR; TCRdb's copy keeps in-frame clones and lacks some. The top ten clones hold about 9.3% of a sample with about 150,000 clones, less than 80% of them seen once. Material: peripheral blood mononuclear cells (PBMCs), obtained before the second cycle of nivolumab. This receptor was identified in a human donor with classical Hodgkin lymphoma. The chain recombines TRBV6-1 with TRBJ1-1, with TRBD1 as a possible D gene (6 bases). CDR3 sequence: CASSERRGGTEAFF. The CDR3 coding sequence is TGTGCCAGCAGTGAACGGAGGGGGGGCACTGAAGCTTTCTTT.